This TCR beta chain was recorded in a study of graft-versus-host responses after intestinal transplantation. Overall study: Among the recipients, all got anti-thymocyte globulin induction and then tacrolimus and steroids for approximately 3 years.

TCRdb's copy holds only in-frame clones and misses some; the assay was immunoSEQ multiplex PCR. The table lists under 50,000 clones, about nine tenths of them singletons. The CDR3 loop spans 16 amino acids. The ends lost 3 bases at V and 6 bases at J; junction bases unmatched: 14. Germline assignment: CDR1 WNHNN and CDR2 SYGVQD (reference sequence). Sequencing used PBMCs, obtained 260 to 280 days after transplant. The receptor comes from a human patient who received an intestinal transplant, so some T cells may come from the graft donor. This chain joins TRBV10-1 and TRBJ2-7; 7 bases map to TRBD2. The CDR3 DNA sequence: TGCGCCAGCAGTGAAACCCAATTTTGGGGGGGAGGCGAGCAGTACTTC. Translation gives CASSETQFWGGGEQYF.